The 3 T cell receptor beta chains below were found in one sample sequenced in a study of T cell responses to AZD1222 COVID-19 vaccine. Profiled with immunoSEQ multiplex PCR; TCRdb holds only in-frame clones, not every one. The sample comprises roughly 99,000 clones, around 92% of which are singletons, and 8% to 10% rests with the top ten. Material: peripheral blood, obtained 28 days after the second AZD1222 dose. The receptors originated from an adult who received the AZD1222 COVID-19 vaccine.

The genes are TRBV7-9 and TRBJ1-2; 9 positions agree with TRBD1. The CDR3 sequence is 17 residues long. The V gene's germline CDR1 is SEHNR and CDR2 FQNEAQ (reference sequence). J gave up 4 bases and V 6 bases, and 15 bases lay outside the gene matches. CDR3 region: CASSSLGIKDRGYGYTF. In DNA form, the CDR3 reads TGTGCCAGCAGTTCGCTGGGGATCAAGGACAGGGGCTATGGCTACACCTTC.

The CDR3 nucleotides are TGTGCCAGCAGTGGGGGGACAGGGAGCTATGGCTACACCTTC. It specifies CASSGGTGSYGYTF. The rearrangement uses TRBV25-1 and TRBJ1-2, with TRBD1 matching over 9 bases. Germline CDR1 MGHDK, CDR2 SYGVNS. The CDR3 runs to 14 residues. The V and J ends lost 4 bases and 4 bases, in that order; junction bases with no gene match: 4.

The J gene is TRBJ1-2, the V gene TRBV10-3; TRBD1 agrees at 9 bases. After removal of 11 bases from V and 6 bases from J, the junction contained 16 bases not matched to a gene. Germline V gene lookup returns CDR1 ENHRY and CDR2 SYGVKD. The CDR3 is 15 residues long. The CDR3 DNA follows: TGTGCCTCCTCTCCGGGACAGGGAGTATCGGATGGCTACACCTTC. This translates into CASSPGQGVSDGYTF.